This section outlines one T cell receptor (beta chain) sequence together with its context. This sample is drawn from a study of blood T cell repertoires in COVID-19. Study-wide background: Samples of COVID-19 (acute and convalescent) were obtained from the United States, Italy and Spain.

Original data processing: Nucleated cell number was recorded as an estimate derived from reference gene primer amplification. Measured with immunoSEQ multiplex PCR; TCRdb has only the in-frame clones, and not every one. V, J and clone size are taken as reported in that table, and D and trimming were inferred from the DNA itself. This table has around 120,000 clones, around 83% appearing once. Germline CDR1 is LNHDA and CDR2 is SQIVND (reference sequence). This CDR3 has 13 amino acids. The V and J ends lost 2 bases and 8 bases respectively, with 9 bases between them. Sequenced: peripheral blood. This receptor was obtained from a man older than 75 with active or convalescent COVID-19. This rearrangement joins TRBV19 to TRBJ2-2; D is undetermined. The DNA for the CDR3 is TGTGCCAGTAGTATAACAGTGGGTGGGGAGCTGTTTTTT. Residues: CASSITVGGELFF.